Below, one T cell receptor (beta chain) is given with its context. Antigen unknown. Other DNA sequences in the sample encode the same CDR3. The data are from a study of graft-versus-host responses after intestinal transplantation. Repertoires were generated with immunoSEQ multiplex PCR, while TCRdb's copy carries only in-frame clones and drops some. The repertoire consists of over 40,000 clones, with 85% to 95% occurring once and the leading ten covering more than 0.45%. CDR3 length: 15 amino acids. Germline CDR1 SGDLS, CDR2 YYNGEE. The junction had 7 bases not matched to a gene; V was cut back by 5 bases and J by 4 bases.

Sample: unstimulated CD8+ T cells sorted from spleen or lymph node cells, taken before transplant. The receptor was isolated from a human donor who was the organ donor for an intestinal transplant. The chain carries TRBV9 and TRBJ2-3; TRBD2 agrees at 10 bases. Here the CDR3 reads CASSPSSGGSDTQYF. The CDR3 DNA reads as TGTGCCAGCAGTCCCTCTAGCGGGGGATCAGATACGCAGTATTTT.